The 22 T cell receptor beta chains reported below all come from one sample, sequenced in a study of beta chain features in type 1 diabetes (dated by TCRdb to the late 2010s). Results the study describes overall, beyond this receptor: A moderate but significant shortening of TCRB CDR3 length was observed in type 1 diabetes patients in all four CD4+ subsets.

For these TCRs, the target antigens are not known. The method behind the library was the immunoSEQ multiplex PCR assay. The High Capacity cDNA Reverse Transcription Kit was used to reverse transcribe all of the isolated RNA, meaning that expressed TCRB transcripts were what got sequenced. This immuneACCESS table, as held by TCRdb, lists in-frame sequences with V and J called but not all clones. Of the missing ones, under half trace to an unresolved V gene in checked studies; the others have no known cause. The sample data list 250,000 to 350,000 clones, and 13% to 15% of these were observed just once. In total, the top ten clones hold 0.015% to 0.02% of the sample. Material: naive CD4+ T cells from blood. What this sample's cell subset or site label stands for: true naive CD4+ T cells. These receptors all stem from a young man with type 1 diabetes.

This clone was detected only a few times. The chain combines TRBV18 with TRBJ1-1; 7 nucleotides agree with TRBD1. CDR3 length: 15 amino acids. Trimming removed 3 bases from V and 1 base from J; junction bases left unmatched: 5. CDR1 and CDR2 from the germline V gene are KGHSH and LQKENI. CDR3 in DNA: TGTGCCAGCTCACCGCAGGGGACAGCGAACACTGAAGCTTTCTTT. It codes for CASSPQGTANTEAFF.

The chain carries TRBV9 and TRBJ1-5; D possibly corresponds to TRBD1 (5 bases). The length of the CDR3 is 14 residues. Germline V gene sequence: CDR1 SGDLS, CDR2 YYNGEE. Trimming pared 3 bases from V and 1 base from J, leaving 8 bases between. CDR3 DNA: TGTGCCAGCAGCGCGACAGTAAGCAATCAGCCCCAGCATTTT. Its translation is CASSATVSNQPQHF.

This chain uses TRBV28 with TRBJ2-7; possible D gene TRBD1, 7 bases. This CDR3 spans 13 amino acids. Trimming shortened V by 6 bases and J by 4 bases, and 13 bases separated the two germline ends. Looked up from germline, CDR1 is MDHEN and CDR2 is SYDVKM. For the CDR3, the DNA is TGTGCCAGCAGGGAGGGACAGTTGTACGAGCAGTACTTC. Translated, it gives CASREGQLYEQYF.

A few counts support this clone. The chain carries TRBV10-3 and TRBJ2-7, with 9 bases matching TRBD1. J was trimmed by 2 bases and V by 6 bases; bases with no gene match: 5. The CDR3 is 14 residues long. CDR1 and CDR2 (germline): ENHRY, SYGVKD. For the CDR3, the DNA is TGTGCCATCAGGGAGGGACAGGGCCCCTACGAGCAGTACTTC. Translation: CAIREGQGPYEQYF.

This chain joins TRBV9 and TRBJ1-2, with a weak D call TRBD1 (5 bases). V shed 3 bases and J shed 4 bases, with 25 bases lying between them. Looked up from germline, CDR1 is SGDLS and CDR2 is YYNGEE. This CDR3 spans 18 amino acids. The CDR3 nucleotides read TGTGCCAGCAGCGCCCGGGACTTTAGAGCCCGTTTTCCCTATGGCTACACCTTC. Its translation: CASSARDFRARFPYGYTF.

The sample holds one count of this clone. The chain employs TRBV5-4 and TRBJ2-1; tentative D call: TRBD2 (6 bases). The CDR3 extends over 14 amino acids. CDR1 SGHNT and CDR2 YYREEE come from the germline V gene (reference sequence). The V end was cut by 1 base, the J end by 8 bases, with 13 bases between. CDR3 DNA sequence: TGTGCCAGCAGCTTGCCCGGGAGCAGCGATGAGCAGTTCTTC. It translates to CASSLPGSSDEQFF.

The chain recombines TRBV18 with TRBJ1-1, with a possible D match to TRBD1 (5 bases). Between the trimmed V and J ends, which lost 3 bases and 3 bases, there was a span of 8 bases. Germline assignment: CDR1 KGHSH and CDR2 LQKENI. CDR3 length: 13 residues. The CDR3 DNA reads TGTGCCAGCTCACCGGCGGGGGACACTGAAGCTTTCTTT. Residues: CASSPAGDTEAFF.

This clone has only a few counts. The rearrangement links TRBV15 to TRBJ2-1; 10 bases line up with TRBD1. From germline, CDR1 is LNHNV and CDR2 YYDKDF (reference sequence). J lost 6 bases, V lost 5 bases, and 7 bases had no gene match. CDR3 length: 15 residues. Written as DNA, the CDR3 is TGTGCCACCAGCTTCCGACAGGGGGCCATCAATGAGCAGTTCTTC. This sequence encodes CATSFRQGAINEQFF.

With respect to this clone: Germline is not matched at one junction end, which may reflect a read error. The chain has TRBV2 and TRBJ2-1; 9 bases match TRBD2. Germline V gene lookup returns CDR1 SNHLY and CDR2 FYNNEI. CDR3 length equals 16 residues. CDR3 bases: TGTGCCAGCAGTAAAGCGGGAGGTCCTTTATACAATGAGCAGTTCTTC. It translates to CASSKAGGPLYNEQFF.

The J gene is TRBJ2-3, the V gene TRBV19; 12 bases are shared with TRBD2. Per germline, CDR1 LNHDA and CDR2 SQIVND (reference sequence). The CDR3 runs 18 residues. V shed 3 bases and J 0 bases; nucleotides not matched to a gene: 7. Here the CDR3 DNA reads TGTGCCAGTAGTATGCGACTAGCGGGAGCTACTAGCACAGATACGCAGTATTTT. Its protein product is CASSMRLAGATSTDTQYF.

The chain couples TRBV18 to TRBJ1-2; D is undetermined. Trimming shortened V by 3 bases and J by 6 bases, and 5 bases separated the two germline ends. The CDR3 extends over 11 amino acids. The germline V gene has CDR1 KGHSH and CDR2 LQKENI. This CDR3 reads CASSPGDGYTF. In nucleotides, the CDR3 is TGTGCCAGCTCACCTGGAGATGGCTACACCTTC.

This clone appeared a few times. The chain combines TRBV28 with TRBJ2-1; the D is unclear. CDR1 is MDHEN and CDR2 is SYDVKM in the germline V gene. This CDR3 spans 11 amino acids. V lost 9 bases and J 4 bases, leaving 7 bases between the germline ends. The CDR3 DNA follows: TGTGCCAGTATCCGTTACAATGAGCAGTTCTTC. Translation gives CASIRYNEQFF.

The chain employs TRBV9 and TRBJ2-1; possibly TRBD2 for D (6 bases). Between the trimmed V and J ends, which lost 0 bases and 6 bases, there was a span of 13 bases. Germline assignment: CDR1 SGDLS and CDR2 YYNGEE. The CDR3 has 15 amino acids. The CDR3 DNA reads as TGTGCCAGCAGCGTAGCGGGAGTAACTGCCAATGAGCAGTTCTTC. Residues: CASSVAGVTANEQFF. The full variable domain, rest sourced from reference TRBV9 and TRBJ2-1, is DSGVTQTPKHLITATGQRVTLRCSPRSGDLSVYWYQQSLDQGLQFLIQYYNGEERAKGNILERFSAQQFPDLHSELNLSSLELGDSALYFCASSVAGVTANEQFFGPGTRLTVL.

CDR3 protein: CAISALAGVDTQYF. CDR3 in DNA: TGTGCCATCAGTGCGCTAGCGGGAGTAGATACGCAGTATTTT. The chain combines TRBV10-3 with TRBJ2-3, with 10 bases aligning to TRBD2. This CDR3 has 14 amino acids. CDR1 is ENHRY, CDR2 SYGVKD, per germline. V was clipped by 4 bases and J by 5 bases; unmatched bases: 3.

This clone was seen a handful of times. The CDR3 spells CASSLNAGSNSPLHF. The CDR3 DNA follows: TGTGCCAGCAGCTTAAATGCAGGGTCGAATTCACCCCTCCACTTT. This chain uses TRBV7-9 with TRBJ1-6, with D possibly TRBD1 on 5 matching bases. Germline V gives CDR1 SEHNR, CDR2 FQNEAQ (reference sequence). Trimming removed 2 bases from V and 7 bases from J, with 12 bases in between. This CDR3 spans 15 amino acids.

This clone was picked up a small number of times. V usage is TRBV4-1 and J usage is TRBJ2-1; 8 bases are a match to TRBD2. The length of the CDR3 is 16 residues. V shed 4 bases, J shed 1 base, and the junction held 6 bases outside the gene matches. Germline values: CDR1 MGHRA, CDR2 YSYEKL. The CDR3 coding sequence is TGCGCCAGCAGCCCCCCCGCGGGAGGTTCCTACAATGAGCAGTTCTTC. This gives the protein CASSPPAGGSYNEQFF.

About this clone itself: Other DNA sequences of this sample code for an identical CDR3. The chain uses TRBV9 and TRBJ1-1; D gene ambiguous. V was cut by 0 bases and J by 1 base, with 7 bases left in between. CDR1 and CDR2 from the germline V gene are SGDLS and YYNGEE. The CDR3 length is 14 residues. In DNA form, the CDR3 reads TGTGCCAGCAGCGTAGCCGGGTCGAACACTGAAGCTTTCTTT. Protein: CASSVAGSNTEAFF.

The J gene is TRBJ2-3, the V gene TRBV7-3; D is perhaps TRBD2 (6 bases). This CDR3 is 16 amino acids long. Trimming removed 0 bases from V and 0 bases from J, with 10 bases in between. Germline V gene sequence: CDR1 SGHTA, CDR2 FQGTGA. CDR3 nucleotide sequence: TGTGCCAGCAGCTTAACGGGGAGCGGGAGCACAGATACGCAGTATTTT. This translates into CASSLTGSGSTDTQYF.

The sample holds a few counts of this clone. This rearrangement joins TRBV2 to TRBJ1-5; D perhaps matches TRBD1 (5 bases). The CDR3 runs to 15 residues. V shed 4 bases and J shed 2 bases, with 12 bases lying between them. The V gene's germline CDR1 is SNHLY and CDR2 FYNNEI. CDR3 nucleotide sequence: TGTGCCAGCAGTGGTTCAGGGCACGGCAATCAGCCCCAGCATTTT. It encodes CASSGSGHGNQPQHF. Together with reference TRBV2 and TRBJ1-5, the CDR3 gives the full variable domain: EPEVTQTPSHQVTQMGQEVILRCVPISNHLYFYWYRQILGQKVEFLVSFYNNEISEKSEIFDDQFSVERPDGSNFTLKIRSTKLEDSAMYFCASSGSGHGNQPQHFGDGTRLSIL.

The V and J genes are TRBV6-5 and TRBJ2-7; weak D call: TRBD2 (7 bases). Trimming removed 2 bases at V and 5 bases at J, with 10 bases between. This CDR3 region has 13 residues. Germline assignment: CDR1 MNHEY and CDR2 SVGAGI. This CDR3 is CASSYRGRDEQYF. DNA for the CDR3: TGTGCCAGCAGTTACAGGGGGAGGGACGAGCAGTACTTC.

This clone was observed a handful of times. The CDR3 protein is CASSQTGQETQYF. CDR3 bases: TGTGCCAGCAGCCAGACAGGGCAAGAGACCCAGTACTTC. This chain joins TRBV28 and TRBJ2-5; TRBD1 matches 7 bases. Germline CDR1 is MDHEN and CDR2 is SYDVKM. The junction had 3 bases not matched to a gene; V was cut back by 6 bases and J by 2 bases. CDR3 length equals 13 residues.

This clone showed up just a few times. The chain has TRBV7-9 and TRBJ2-3, with 7 bases that match TRBD2. The CDR3 length is 14 residues. Trimming at V came to 5 bases and at J to 2 bases, leaving 4 bases not matched to a gene. Germline V gives CDR1 SEHNR, CDR2 FQNEAQ (reference sequence). This CDR3 is CASSPRLATDTQYF. The CDR3 nucleotides read TGTGCCAGCAGCCCTCGACTAGCCACAGATACGCAGTATTTT.